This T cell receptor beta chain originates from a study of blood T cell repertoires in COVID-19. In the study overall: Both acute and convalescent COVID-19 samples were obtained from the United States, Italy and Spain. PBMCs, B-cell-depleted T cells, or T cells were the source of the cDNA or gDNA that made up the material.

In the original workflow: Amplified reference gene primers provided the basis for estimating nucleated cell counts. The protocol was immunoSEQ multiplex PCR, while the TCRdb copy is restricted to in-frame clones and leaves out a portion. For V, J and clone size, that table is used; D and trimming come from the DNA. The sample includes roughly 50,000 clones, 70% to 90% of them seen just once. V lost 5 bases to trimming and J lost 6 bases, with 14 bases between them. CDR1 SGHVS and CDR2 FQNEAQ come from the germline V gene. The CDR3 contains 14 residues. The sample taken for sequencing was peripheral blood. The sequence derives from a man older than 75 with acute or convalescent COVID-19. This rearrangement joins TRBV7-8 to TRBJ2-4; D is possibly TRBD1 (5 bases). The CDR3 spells CASSQQAAGNIQYF. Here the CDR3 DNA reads TGTGCCAGCAGCCAACAGGCGGCCGGAAACATTCAGTACTTC.